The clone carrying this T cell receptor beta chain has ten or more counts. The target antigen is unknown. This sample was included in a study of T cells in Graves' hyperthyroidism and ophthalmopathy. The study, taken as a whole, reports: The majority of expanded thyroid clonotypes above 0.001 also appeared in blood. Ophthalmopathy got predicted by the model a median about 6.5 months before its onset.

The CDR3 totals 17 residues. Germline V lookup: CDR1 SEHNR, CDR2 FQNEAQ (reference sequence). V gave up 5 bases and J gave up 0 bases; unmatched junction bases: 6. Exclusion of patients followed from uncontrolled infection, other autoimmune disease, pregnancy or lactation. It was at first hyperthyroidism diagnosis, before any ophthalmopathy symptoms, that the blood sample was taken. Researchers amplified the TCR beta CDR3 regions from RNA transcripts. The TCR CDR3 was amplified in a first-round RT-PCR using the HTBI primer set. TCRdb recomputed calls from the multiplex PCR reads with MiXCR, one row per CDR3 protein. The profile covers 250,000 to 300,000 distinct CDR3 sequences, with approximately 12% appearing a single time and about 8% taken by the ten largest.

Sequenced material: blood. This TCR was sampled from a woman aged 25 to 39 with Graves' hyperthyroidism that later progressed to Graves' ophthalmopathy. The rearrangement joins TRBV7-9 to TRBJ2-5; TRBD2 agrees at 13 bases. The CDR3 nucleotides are TGTGCCAGCAGCGTTCCGGGACTAGCGGGGTACCAAGAGACCCAGTACTTC. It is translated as CASSVPGLAGYQETQYF.